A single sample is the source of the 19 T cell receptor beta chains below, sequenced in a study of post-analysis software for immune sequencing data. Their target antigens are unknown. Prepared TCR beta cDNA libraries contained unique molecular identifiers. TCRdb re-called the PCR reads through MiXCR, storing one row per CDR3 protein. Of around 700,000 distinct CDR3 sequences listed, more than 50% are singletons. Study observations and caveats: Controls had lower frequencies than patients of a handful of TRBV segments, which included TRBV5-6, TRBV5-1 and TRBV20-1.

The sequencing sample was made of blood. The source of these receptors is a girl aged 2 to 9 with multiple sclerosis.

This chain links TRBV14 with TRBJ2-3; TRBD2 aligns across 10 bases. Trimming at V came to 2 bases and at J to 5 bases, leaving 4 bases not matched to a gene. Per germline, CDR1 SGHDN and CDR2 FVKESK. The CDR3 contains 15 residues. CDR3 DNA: TGTGCCAGCAGCCAACTAGCGGGAGTTGGAGATACGCAGTATTTT. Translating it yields CASSQLAGVGDTQYF.

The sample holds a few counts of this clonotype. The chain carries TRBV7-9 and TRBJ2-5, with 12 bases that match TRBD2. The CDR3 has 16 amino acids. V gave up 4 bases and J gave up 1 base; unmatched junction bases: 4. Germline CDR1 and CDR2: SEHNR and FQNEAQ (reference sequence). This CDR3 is CASSSSSGGAQETQYF. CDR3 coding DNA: TGTGCCAGCAGCTCGTCTAGCGGGGGGGCCCAAGAGACCCAGTACTTC.

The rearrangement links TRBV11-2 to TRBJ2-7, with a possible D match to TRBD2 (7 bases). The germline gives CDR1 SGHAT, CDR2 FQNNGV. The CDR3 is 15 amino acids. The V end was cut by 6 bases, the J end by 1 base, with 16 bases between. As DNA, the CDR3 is TGTGCCAGCAGACTAGGGGAGGGGGTTTCCTACGAGCAGTACTTC. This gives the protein CASRLGEGVSYEQYF. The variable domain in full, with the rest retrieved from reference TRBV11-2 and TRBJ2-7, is EAGVAQSPRYKIIEKRQSVAFWCNPISGHATLYWYQQILGQGPKLLIQFQNNGVVDDSQLPKDRFSAERLKGVDSTLKIQPAKLEDSAVYLCASRLGEGVSYEQYFGPGTRLTVT.

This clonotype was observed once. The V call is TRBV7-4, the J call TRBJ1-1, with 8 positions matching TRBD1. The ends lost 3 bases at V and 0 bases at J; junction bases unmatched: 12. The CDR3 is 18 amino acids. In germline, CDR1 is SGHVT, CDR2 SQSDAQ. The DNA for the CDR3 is TGTGCCAGCAGCTTTCGGGACAGGTTGACGATCATGAACACTGAAGCTTTCTTT. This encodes CASSFRDRLTIMNTEAFF.

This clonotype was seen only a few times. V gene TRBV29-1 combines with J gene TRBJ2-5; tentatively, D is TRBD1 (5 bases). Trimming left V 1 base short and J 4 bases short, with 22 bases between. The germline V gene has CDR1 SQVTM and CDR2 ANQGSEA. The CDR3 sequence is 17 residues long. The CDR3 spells CSVEVVGPLTERETQYF. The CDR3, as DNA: TGCAGCGTTGAAGTTGTGGGGCCCTTGACGGAGAGAGAGACCCAGTACTTC.

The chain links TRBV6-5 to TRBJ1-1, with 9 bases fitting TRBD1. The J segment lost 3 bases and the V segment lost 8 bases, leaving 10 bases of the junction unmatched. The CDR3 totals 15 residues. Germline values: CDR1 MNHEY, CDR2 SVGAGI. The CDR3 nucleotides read TGTGCCAGCTGGTGGGGACAGGGATCGTACACTGAAGCTTTCTTT. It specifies CASWWGQGSYTEAFF.

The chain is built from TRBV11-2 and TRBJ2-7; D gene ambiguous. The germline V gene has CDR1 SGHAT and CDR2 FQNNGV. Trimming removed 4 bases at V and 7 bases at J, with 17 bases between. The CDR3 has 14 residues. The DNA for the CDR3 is TGTGCCAGCAGCTCCCCTTATAACCGCGATGAGCAGTACTTC. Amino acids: CASSSPYNRDEQYF.

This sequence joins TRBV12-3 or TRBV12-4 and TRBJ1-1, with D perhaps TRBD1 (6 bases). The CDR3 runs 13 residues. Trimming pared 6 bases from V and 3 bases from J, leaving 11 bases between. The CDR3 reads CASSQGLYTEAFF. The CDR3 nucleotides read TGTGCCAGCAGCCAGGGGTTGTACACTGAAGCTTTCTTT.

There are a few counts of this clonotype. The CDR3 loop is CASKTLTGPIYGYTF. The CDR3 coding sequence is TGTGCCAGCAAGACCTTGACAGGACCCATCTATGGCTACACCTTC. This sequence joins TRBV11-2 and TRBJ1-2, with a possible D match to TRBD1 (6 bases). Looked up from germline, CDR1 is SGHAT and CDR2 is FQNNGV. V was clipped by 7 bases and J by 4 bases, with 19 bases between them. This CDR3 is 15 amino acids long.

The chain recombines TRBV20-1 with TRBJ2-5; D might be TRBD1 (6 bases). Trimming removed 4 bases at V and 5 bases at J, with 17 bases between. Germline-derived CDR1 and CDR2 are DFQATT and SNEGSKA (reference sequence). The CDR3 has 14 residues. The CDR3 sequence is CSATRAGVGETQYF. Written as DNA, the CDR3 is TGCAGTGCTACACGGGCAGGGGTTGGGGAGACCCAGTACTTC.

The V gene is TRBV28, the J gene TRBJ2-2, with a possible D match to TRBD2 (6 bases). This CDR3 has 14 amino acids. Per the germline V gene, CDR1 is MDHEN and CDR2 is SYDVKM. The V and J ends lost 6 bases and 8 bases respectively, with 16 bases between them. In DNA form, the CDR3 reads TGTGCCAGCAGGTTAGCGGACACCAGAGGGGAGCTGTTTTTT. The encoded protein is CASRLADTRGELFF.

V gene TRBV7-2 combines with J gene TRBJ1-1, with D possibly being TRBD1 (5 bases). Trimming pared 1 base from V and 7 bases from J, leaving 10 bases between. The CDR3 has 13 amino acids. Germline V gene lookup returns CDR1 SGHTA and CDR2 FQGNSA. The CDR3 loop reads CASSLVGGNEAFF. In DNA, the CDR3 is TGTGCCAGCAGCTTAGTTGGGGGAAATGAAGCTTTCTTT.

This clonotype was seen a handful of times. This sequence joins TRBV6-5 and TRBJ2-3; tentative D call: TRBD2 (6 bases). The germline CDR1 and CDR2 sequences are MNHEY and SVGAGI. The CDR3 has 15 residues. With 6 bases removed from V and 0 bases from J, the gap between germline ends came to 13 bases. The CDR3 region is CASSLLAASTDTQYF. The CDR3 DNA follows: TGTGCCAGCAGCTTACTAGCAGCTAGCACAGATACGCAGTATTTT.

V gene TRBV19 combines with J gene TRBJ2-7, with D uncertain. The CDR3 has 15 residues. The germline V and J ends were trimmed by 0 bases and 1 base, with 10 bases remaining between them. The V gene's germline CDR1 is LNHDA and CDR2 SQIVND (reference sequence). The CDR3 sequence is CASSIDSVRSYEQYF. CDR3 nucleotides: TGTGCCAGTAGTATAGACAGTGTGCGTTCCTACGAGCAGTACTTC.

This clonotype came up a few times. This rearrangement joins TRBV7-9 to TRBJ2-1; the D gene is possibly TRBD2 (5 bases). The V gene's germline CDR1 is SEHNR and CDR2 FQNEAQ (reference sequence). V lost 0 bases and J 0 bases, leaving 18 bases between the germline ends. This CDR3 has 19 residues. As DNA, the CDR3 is TGTGCCAGCAGCTTAGCGAGCCTCCTAACTAGGAGCTCCTACAATGAGCAGTTCTTC. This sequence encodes CASSLASLLTRSSYNEQFF. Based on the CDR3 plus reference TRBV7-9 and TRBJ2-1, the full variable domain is DTGVSQNPRHKITKRGQNVTFRCDPISEHNRLYWYRQTLGQGPEFLTYFQNEAQLEKSRLLSDRFSAERPKGSFSTLEIQRTEQGDSAMYLCASSLASLLTRSSYNEQFFGPGTRLTVL.

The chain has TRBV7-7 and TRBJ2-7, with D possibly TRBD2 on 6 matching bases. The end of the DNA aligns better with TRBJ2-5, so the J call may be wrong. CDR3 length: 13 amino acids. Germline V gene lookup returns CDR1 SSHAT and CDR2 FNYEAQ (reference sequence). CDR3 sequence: CASSLQRSGTQYF. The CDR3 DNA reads TGTGCCAGCAGCTTACAGCGTAGCGGGACCCAGTACTTC.

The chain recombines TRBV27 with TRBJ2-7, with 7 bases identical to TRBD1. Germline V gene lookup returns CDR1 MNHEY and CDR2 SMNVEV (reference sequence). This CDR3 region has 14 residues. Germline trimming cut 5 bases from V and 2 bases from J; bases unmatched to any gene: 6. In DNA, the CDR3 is TGTGCCAGCAGTGAGACCGGGACAGCCTACGAGCAGTACTTC. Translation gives CASSETGTAYEQYF.

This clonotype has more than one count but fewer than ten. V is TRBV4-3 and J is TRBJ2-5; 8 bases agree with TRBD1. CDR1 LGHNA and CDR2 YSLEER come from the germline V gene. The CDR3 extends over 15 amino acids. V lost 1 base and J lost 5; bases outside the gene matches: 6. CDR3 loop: CASSQGPGGHETQYF. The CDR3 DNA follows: TGCGCCAGCAGCCAAGGTCCAGGGGGCCACGAGACCCAGTACTTC.

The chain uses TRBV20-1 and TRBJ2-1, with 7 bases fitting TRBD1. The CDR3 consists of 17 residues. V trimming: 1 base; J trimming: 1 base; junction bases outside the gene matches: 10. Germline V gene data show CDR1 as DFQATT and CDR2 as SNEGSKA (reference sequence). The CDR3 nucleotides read TGCAGTGCTAGAGTCGGTCCCGGGACAGATTCCTACAATGAGCAGTTCTTC. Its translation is CSARVGPGTDSYNEQFF.